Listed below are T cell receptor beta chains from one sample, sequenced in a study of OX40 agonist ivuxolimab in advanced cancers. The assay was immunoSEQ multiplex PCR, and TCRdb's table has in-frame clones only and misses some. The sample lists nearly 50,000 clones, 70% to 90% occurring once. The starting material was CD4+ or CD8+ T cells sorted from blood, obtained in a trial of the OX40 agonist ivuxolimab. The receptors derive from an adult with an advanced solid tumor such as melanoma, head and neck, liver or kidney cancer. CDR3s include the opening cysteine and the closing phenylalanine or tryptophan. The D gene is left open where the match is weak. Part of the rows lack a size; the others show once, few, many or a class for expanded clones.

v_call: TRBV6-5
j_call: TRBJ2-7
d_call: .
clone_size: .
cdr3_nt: TGTGCCAGCAGTTACGGACGGGATTCCTACGAGCAGTACTTC
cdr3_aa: CASSYGRDSYEQYF

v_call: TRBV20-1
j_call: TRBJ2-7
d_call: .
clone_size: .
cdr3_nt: TGCAGTGCTAGTGGGGGGGCCGAGCAGTACTTC
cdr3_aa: CSASGGAEQYF

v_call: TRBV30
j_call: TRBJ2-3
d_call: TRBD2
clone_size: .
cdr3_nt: TGTGCCTGGGGGCGAGCGGGGGGATTCACAGATACGCAGTATTTT
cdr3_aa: CAWGRAGGFTDTQYF

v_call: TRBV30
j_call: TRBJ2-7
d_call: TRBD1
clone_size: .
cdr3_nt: TGTGCCTGGAGCCCGGGACAGGGGATCCTCGAGCAGTACTTC
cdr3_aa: CAWSPGQGILEQYF

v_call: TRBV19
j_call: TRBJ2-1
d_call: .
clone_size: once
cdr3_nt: TGTGCCAGTACCAAGGGGGGGTATGAGCAGTTCTTC
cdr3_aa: CASTKGGYEQFF

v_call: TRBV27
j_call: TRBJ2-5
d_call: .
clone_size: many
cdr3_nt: TGTGCCAGCAGTTTATGGTCCGGAGGAGAGACCCAGTACTTC
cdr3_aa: CASSLWSGGETQYF

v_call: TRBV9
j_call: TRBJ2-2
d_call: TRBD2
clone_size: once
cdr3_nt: TGTGCCAGCAGCGGCGCCAGGGTACTAGCGGGGGGGTACACCGGGGAGCTGTTTTTT
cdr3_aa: CASSGARVLAGGYTGELFF

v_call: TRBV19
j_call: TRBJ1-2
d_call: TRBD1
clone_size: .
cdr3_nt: TGTGCCAGTAGTATGGGGGACAGGGTGAACTATGGCTACACCTTC
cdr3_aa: CASSMGDRVNYGYTF

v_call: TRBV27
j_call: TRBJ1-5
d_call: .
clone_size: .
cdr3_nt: TGTGCCAGCAGTGAACTGGGGCCCATCGAGTTTACGCCCCAGCATTTT
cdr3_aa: CASSELGPIEFTPQHF

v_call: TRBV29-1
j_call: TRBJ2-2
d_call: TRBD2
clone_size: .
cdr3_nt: TGCAGCGGGATTACAGCGGGGACCGGGGAGCTGTTTTTT
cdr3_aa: CSGITAGTGELFF

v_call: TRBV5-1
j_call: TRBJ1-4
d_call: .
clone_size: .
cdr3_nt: TGCGCCAGCAGCGCCGGGAGGGGGACTAATGAAAAACTGTTTTTT
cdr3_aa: CASSAGRGTNEKLFF

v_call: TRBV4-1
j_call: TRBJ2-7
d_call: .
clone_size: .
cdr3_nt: TGCGCCAGCAGCCAAGGTTATGGTGCAGTAGACTACGAGCAGTACTTC
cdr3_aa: CASSQGYGAVDYEQYF

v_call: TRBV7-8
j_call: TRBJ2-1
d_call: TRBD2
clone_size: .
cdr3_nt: TGTGCCAGCAGCTTCGCCGGGACTAGCGGAAATGAGCAGTTCTTC
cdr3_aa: CASSFAGTSGNEQFF

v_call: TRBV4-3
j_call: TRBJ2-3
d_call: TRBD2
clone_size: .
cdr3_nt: TGCGCCAGCAGCCCGGAAGCGGGGAGGCAATCAGATACGCAGTATTTT
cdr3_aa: CASSPEAGRQSDTQYF

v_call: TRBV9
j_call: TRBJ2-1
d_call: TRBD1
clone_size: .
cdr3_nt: TGTGCCAGCAGCGCCATCGGGACAGTTTACAATGAGCAGTTCTTC
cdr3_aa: CASSAIGTVYNEQFF

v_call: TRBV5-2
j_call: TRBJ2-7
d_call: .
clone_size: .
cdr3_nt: TGCGCCAGCAGCCAGGGGGACAGCGCCTACGAGCAGTACTTC
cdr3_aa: CASSQGDSAYEQYF

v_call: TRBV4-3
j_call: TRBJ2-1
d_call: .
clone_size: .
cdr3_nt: TGCGCCAGCAGCCAAGATGCCGTGTCTAGCTCCTACAATGAGCAGTTCTTC
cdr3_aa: CASSQDAVSSSYNEQFF

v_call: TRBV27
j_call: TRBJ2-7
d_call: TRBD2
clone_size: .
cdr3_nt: TGTGCCAGCAGTTGGGCTAGCGGGGGCTACGAGCAGTACTTC
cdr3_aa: CASSWASGGYEQYF

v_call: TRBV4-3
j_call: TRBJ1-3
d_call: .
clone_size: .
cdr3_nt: TGCGCCAGCAGCCAAGACTCTGGAAACACCATATATTTT
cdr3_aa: CASSQDSGNTIYF

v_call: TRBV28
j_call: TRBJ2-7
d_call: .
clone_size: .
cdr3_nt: TGTGCCAGCAAAGACTCCAATAGCGGCCCCTACGAGCAGTACTTC
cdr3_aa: CASKDSNSGPYEQYF

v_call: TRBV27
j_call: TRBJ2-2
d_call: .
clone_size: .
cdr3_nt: TGTGCCAGCACCATGATTGGCACCGGGGAGCTGTTTTTT
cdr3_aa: CASTMIGTGELFF

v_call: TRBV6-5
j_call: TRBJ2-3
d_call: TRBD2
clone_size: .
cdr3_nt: TGTGCCAGCAGTTACGGGAGGGAGTATACGCAGTATTTT
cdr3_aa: CASSYGREYTQYF

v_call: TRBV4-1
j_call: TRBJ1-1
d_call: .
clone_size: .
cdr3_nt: TGCGCCAGCAGCCAAGAATGGGATATGAACACTGAAGCTTTCTTT
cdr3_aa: CASSQEWDMNTEAFF

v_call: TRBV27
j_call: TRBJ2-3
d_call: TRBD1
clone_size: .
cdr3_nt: TGTGCCAGCACCCCTCTCCGGACAGGGGCGATCTCAGATACGCAGTATTTT
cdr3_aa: CASTPLRTGAISDTQYF

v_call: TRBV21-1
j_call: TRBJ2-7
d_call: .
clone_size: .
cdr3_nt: TGTGCCAGCAGCAAAGGCAGGGTTTTGGTCCCCTACGAGCAGTACTTC
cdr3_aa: CASSKGRVLVPYEQYF

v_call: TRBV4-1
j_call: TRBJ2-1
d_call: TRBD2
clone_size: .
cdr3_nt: TGCGCCAGCAGCCAAGATACCCTAGCGGGGGGCGATGAGCAGTTCTTC
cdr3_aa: CASSQDTLAGGDEQFF

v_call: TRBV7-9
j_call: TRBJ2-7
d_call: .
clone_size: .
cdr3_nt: TGTGCCAGCAGCTTGGGGTCACTCGGTGAGCAGTACTTC
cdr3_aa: CASSLGSLGEQYF

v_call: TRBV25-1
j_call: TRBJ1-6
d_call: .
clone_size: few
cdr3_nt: TGTGCCAGCAGCCCCGGGGCCTTTTCACCCCTCCACTTT
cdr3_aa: CASSPGAFSPLHF

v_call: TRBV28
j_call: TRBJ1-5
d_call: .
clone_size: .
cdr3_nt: TGTGCCAGCAGTTCACAGGGTATAGGGCAGCCCCAGCATTTT
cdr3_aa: CASSSQGIGQPQHF

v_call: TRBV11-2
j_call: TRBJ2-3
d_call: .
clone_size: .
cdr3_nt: TGTGCCAGCAGCTTAGATCCGGCTGATACGCAGTATTTT
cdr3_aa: CASSLDPADTQYF

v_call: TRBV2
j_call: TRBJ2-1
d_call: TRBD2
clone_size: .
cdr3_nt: TGTGCCAGCAGTGGACTAGCGGGGGGTCACAATGAGCAGTTCTTC
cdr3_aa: CASSGLAGGHNEQFF

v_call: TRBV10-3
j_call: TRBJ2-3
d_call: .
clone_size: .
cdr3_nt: TGTGCCGCGCTGGGGTCCGGCACAGATACGCAGTATTTT
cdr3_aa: CAALGSGTDTQYF

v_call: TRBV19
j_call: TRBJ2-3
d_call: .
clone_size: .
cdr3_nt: TGTGCCAGTAGTGCGGTGGGAGTTTCTTCAGATACGCAGTATTTT
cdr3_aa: CASSAVGVSSDTQYF

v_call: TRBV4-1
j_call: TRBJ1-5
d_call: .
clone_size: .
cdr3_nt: TGCGCCAGCAGCCAAGAAGGGATGGGCAATCAGCCCCAGCATTTT
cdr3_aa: CASSQEGMGNQPQHF

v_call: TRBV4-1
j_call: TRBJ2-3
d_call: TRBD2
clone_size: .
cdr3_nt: TGCGCCAGCAGCCAACTAGCGGGGGGGAGCACAGATACGCAGTATTTT
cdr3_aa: CASSQLAGGSTDTQYF

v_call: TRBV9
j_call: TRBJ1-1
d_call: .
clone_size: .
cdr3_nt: TGTGCCAGCAGCGTAGTCCTTTCCCAGGAGGGAGGACACACTGAAGCTTTCTTT
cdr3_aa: CASSVVLSQEGGHTEAFF

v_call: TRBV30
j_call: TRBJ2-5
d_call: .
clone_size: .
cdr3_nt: TGTGCCTGGAGTGTGGGGTTAGGGCGCGGGTGGGAGACCCAGTACTTC
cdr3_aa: CAWSVGLGRGWETQYF

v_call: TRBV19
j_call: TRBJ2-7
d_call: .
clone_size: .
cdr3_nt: TGTGCCAGTAGCTGGGCTCACGAGCAGTACTTC
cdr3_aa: CASSWAHEQYF

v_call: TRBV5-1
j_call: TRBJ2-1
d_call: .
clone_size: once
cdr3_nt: TGCGCCAGCAGCTTGGAGGGATCCTACAGCGGATACAATGAGCAGTTCTTC
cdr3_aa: CASSLEGSYSGYNEQFF

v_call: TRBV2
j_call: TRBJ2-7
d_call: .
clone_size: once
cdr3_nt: TGTGCCAGCAGTGAGGCTAGCGTCTCCTACGAGCAGTACTTC
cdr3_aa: CASSEASVSYEQYF

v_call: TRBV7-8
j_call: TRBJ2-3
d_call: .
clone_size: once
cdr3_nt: TGTGCCAGCAGCTCGGGGAGGCCAGATACGCAGTATTTT
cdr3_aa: CASSSGRPDTQYF

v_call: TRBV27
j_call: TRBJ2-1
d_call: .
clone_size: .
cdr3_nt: TGTGCCAGCAGTCCCCACGGGGATGAGCAGTTCTTC
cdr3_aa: CASSPHGDEQFF

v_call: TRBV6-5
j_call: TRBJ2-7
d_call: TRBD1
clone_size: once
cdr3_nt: TGTGCCAGCAGTTACTCGAGGGACAGCGGTGACTACGAGCAGTACTTC
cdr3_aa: CASSYSRDSGDYEQYF

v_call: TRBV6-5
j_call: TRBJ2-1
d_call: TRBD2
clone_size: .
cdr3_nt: TGTGCCAGCAGTTTCGCAGCGGGGGGGCTTGGGAATGAGCAGTTCTTC
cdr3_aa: CASSFAAGGLGNEQFF

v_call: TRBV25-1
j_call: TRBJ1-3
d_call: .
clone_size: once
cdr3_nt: TGTGCCAGCAGTGAACGGGGGACTTCTGGAAACACCATATATTTT
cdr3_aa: CASSERGTSGNTIYF

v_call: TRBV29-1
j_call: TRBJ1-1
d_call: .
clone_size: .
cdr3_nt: TGCAGCGTTGAAAAAGGGGACACCCGATTGGCTTTCTTT
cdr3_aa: CSVEKGDTRLAFF

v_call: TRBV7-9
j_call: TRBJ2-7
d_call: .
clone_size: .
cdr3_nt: TGTGCCAGCAGCTCCGGAGAGAGCGAGCAGTACTTC
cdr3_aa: CASSSGESEQYF

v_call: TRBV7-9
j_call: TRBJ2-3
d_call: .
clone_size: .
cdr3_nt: TGTGCCAGCGAGTGGCGGGAACGCACAGATACGCAGTATTTT
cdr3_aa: CASEWRERTDTQYF

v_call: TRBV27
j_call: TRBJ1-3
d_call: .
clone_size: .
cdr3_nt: TGTGCCCCGCTAGGGGTGGGGAACACCATATATTTT
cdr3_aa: CAPLGVGNTIYF

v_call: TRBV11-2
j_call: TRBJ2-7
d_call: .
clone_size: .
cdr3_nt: TGTGCCAGCAGCTTAAGTACCCCAGACGAGCAGTACTTC
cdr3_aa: CASSLSTPDEQYF

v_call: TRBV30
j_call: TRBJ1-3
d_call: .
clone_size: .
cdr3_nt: TGTGCCTGGGATGGGGGTTTGGGGCCTGGAAACACCATATATTTT
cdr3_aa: CAWDGGLGPGNTIYF

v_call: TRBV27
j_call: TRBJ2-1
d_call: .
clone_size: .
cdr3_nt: TGTGCCAGCAGCCCTGGGAAGGTCGATGAGCAGTTCTTC
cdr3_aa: CASSPGKVDEQFF

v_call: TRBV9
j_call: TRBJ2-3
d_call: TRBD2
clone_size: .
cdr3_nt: TGTGCCAGCAGCGAGGACCGGGACTACACAGATACGCAGTATTTT
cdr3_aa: CASSEDRDYTDTQYF

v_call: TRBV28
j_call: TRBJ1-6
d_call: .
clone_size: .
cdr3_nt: TGTGCCAGCAGTCCCGGAGGCCGTAATTCACCCCTCCACTTT
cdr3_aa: CASSPGGRNSPLHF

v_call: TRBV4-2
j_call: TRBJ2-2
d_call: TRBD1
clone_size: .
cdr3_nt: TGTGCCAGCAGCCTGGGACAGGGGAACACCGGGGAGCTGTTTTTT
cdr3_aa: CASSLGQGNTGELFF

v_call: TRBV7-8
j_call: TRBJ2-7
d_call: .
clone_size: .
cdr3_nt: TGTGCCAGCAGCCGTGGGAGCACCTACGAGCAGTACTTC
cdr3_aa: CASSRGSTYEQYF

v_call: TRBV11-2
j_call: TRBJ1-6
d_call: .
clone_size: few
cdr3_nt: TGTGCCAGCAGCCCCAAGGGAGGGTCACCCCTCCACTTT
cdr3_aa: CASSPKGGSPLHF

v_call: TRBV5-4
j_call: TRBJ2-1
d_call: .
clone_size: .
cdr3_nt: TGTGCCAGCAGCTTAGGACAGTACAATGAGCAGTTCTTC
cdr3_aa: CASSLGQYNEQFF

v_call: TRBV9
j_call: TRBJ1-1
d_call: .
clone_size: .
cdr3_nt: TGTGCCAGCAGCGTCGTCGGGGGGAACACTGAAGCTTTCTTT
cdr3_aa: CASSVVGGNTEAFF

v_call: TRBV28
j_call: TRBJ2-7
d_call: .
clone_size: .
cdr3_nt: TGTGCCAGCAGGGACTCCTACGAGCAGTACTTC
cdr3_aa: CASRDSYEQYF